This T cell receptor (beta chain) was captured by sequencing in a study of prognosis after radiotherapy for stage I lung cancer. Study background: Patients (approximately 13 men, a handful of women) were aged roughly 50 to 85, median about 74 years. A handful of patients receiving radiotherapy then developed distant metastases (median around seven months), with around 16 showing no significant progression.

Amplification of the TCR beta CDR3 (from genomic DNA) was done by two-round multiplex PCR. Gene-specific TRBV and TRBJ primers were used in PCR round one. MiXCR, applied by TCRdb to the multiplex PCR reads, yields one record per CDR3 protein. In the table there are fewer than 40,000 distinct CDR3 sequences, under 40% of which are singletons. Study-level findings and limits: Shannon entropy (measured after stereotactic body radiation therapy) was lower in patients who went on to develop distant metastases.

Trimming left V 4 bases short and J 13 bases short, with 19 bases between. This CDR3 has 13 residues. Points on this clonotype: No antigen is known for it.

V and J are TRBV12-3 or TRBV12-4 and TRBJ1-2, with D hard to call. This clonotype was sampled from a donor over 45 with non-small cell lung cancer. Source: PBMCs, taken before or after stereotactic body radiation therapy (not recorded which). CDR3 sequence reads: CASSSPFGACCTF. CDR3 DNA sequence: TGTGCCAGCAGTTCCCCCTTCGGAGCCTGCTGCACCTTC.